The text below deals with one T cell receptor beta chain. Its antigen is as yet unknown. These data come from a study of cytomegalovirus exposure and HLA in healthy donors. At the level of the study: There were tens of millions of unique TCRs (from HLA-typed donors) in an early data release. Findings and caveats of the study: Presence/absence analyses assumed roughly uniform sequencing depth across donors, which may not hold. Later work found that TCR association rates differed between HLA loci; DRB1 had the most and HLA-C the fewest. HLA alleles were associated with roughly 17,000 TCR beta sequences in a later analysis at 0.05 false discovery rate.

With 60 Vbeta and 13 Jbeta primers, the PCR was carried out. Libraries were prepared by immunoSEQ multiplex PCR; TCRdb keeps only in-frame clonotypes and omits some of them. The sample includes about 180,000 clones, more than 70% of them seen just once. CDR1 and CDR2 (germline): SGHAT, FQNNGV. The CDR3 covers 13 residues. V was cut by 0 bases and J by 5 bases, with 5 bases left in between. The sequence derives from a man aged 30 to 45 in good health and CMV-seronegative. The chain recombines TRBV11-2 with TRBJ2-1; no reliable D call. Source material: PBMCs. The CDR3 is CASSLDGHNEQFF. CDR3 in DNA: TGTGCCAGCAGCTTAGATGGCCACAATGAGCAGTTCTTC.